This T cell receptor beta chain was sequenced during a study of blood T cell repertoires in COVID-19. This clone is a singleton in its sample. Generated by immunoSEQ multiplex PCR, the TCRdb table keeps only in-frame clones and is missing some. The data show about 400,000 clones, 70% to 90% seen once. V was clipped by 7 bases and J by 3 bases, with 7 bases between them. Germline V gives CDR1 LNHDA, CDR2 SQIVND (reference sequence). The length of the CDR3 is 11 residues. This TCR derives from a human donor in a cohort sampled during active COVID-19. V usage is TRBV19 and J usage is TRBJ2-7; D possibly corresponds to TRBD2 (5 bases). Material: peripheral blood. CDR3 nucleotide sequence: TGTGCCAGTATGAGCGGCTACGAGCAGTACTTC. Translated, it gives CASMSGYEQYF.